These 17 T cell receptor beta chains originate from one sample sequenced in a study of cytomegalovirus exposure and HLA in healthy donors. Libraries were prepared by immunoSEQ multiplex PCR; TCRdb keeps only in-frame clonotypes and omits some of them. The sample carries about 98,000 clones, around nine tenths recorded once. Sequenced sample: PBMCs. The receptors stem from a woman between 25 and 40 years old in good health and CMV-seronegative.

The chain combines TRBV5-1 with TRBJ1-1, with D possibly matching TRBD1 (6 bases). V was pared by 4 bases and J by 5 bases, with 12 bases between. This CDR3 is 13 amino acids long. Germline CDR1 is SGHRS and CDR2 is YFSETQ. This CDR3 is CASSAGARTEAFF. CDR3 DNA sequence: TGCGCCAGCAGCGCGGGGGCCCGGACTGAAGCTTTCTTT.

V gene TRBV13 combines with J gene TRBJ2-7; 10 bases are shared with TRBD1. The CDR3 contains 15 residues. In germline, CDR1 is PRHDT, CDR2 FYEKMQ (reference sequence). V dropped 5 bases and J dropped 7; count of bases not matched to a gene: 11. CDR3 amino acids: CASSPGTGVRVEQYF. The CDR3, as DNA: TGTGCCAGCAGCCCGGGGACAGGGGTGCGCGTGGAGCAGTACTTC.

The CDR3 nucleotides read TGTGCCAGCAGTAGTCGACAGGACTACGAGCAGTACTTC. It is translated as CASSSRQDYEQYF. The V call is TRBV6-6, the J call TRBJ2-7, with a possible D match to TRBD1 (6 bases). The CDR3 runs 13 residues. CDR1 is MNHNY, CDR2 SVGAGI, per germline (reference sequence). The germline V and J ends were trimmed by 5 bases and 3 bases, with 11 bases remaining between them.

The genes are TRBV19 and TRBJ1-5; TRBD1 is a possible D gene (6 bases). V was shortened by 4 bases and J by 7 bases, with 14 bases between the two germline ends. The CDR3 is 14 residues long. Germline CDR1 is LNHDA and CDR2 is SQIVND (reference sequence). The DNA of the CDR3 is TGTGCCAGTAGTAACGAAGGCAGGGGCCAGCCCCAGCATTTT. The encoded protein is CASSNEGRGQPQHF.

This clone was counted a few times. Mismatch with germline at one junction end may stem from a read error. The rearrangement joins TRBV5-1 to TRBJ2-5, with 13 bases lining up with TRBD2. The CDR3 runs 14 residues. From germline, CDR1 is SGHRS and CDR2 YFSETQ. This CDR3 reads CASSSTKTSGGANF. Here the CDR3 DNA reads TGCGCCAGCAGCTCCACTAAAACTAGCGGGGGGGCCAACTTC.

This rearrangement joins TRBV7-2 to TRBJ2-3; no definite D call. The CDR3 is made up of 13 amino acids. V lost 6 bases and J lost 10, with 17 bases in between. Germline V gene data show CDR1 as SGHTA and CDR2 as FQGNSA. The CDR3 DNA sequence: TGTGCCAGCAGTCTTAACCCCAACCCGGCGCAGTATTTT. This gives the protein CASSLNPNPAQYF.

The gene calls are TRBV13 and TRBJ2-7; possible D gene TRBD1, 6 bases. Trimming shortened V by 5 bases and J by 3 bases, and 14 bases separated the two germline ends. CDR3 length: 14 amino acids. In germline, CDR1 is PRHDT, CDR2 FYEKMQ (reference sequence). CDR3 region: CASSREQGVYEQYF. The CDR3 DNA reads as TGTGCCAGCAGCCGGGAACAGGGAGTCTACGAGCAGTACTTC.

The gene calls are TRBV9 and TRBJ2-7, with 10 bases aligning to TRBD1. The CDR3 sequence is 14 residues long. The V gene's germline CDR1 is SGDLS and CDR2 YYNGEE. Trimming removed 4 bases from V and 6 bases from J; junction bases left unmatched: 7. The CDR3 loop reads CASSPTGTGAEQYF. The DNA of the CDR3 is TGTGCCAGCAGCCCCACCGGGACAGGGGCCGAGCAGTACTTC.

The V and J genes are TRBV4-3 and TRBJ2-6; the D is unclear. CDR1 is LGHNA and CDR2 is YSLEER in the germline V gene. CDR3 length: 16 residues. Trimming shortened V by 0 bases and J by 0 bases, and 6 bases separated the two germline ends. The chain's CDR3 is CASSQDRLSGANVLTF. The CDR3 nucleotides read TGCGCCAGCAGCCAAGATCGACTCTCTGGGGCCAACGTCCTGACTTTC.

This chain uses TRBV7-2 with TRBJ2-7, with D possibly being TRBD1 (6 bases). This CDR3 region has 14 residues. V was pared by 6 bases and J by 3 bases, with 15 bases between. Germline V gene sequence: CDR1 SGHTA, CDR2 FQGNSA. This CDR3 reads CASSSLGAGYEQYF. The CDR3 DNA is TGTGCCAGCAGTTCATTGGGGGCGGGCTACGAGCAGTACTTC. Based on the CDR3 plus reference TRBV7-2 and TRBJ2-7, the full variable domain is GAGVSQSPSNKVTEKGKDVELRCDPISGHTALYWYRQSLGQGLEFLIYFQGNSAPDKSGLPSDRFSAERTGGSVSTLTIQRTQQEDSAVYLCASSSLGAGYEQYFGPGTRLTVT.

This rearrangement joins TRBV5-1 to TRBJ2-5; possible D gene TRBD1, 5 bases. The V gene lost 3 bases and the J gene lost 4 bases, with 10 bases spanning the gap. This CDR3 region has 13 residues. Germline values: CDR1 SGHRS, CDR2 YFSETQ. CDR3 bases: TGCGCCAGCAGCTCTACAGGACCAGAGACCCAGTACTTC. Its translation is CASSSTGPETQYF.

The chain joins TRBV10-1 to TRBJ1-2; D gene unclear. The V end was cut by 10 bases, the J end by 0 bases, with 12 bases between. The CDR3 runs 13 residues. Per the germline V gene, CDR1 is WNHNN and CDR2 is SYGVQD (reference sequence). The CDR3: CATLYSTNYGYTF. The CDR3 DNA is TGCGCCACCCTGTACAGCACTAACTATGGCTACACCTTC.

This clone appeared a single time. The CDR3 loop reads CASGLRGGGDHEQFF. DNA for the CDR3: TGTGCTAGTGGTTTGAGAGGTGGAGGGGACCATGAGCAGTTCTTC. V and J are TRBV12-5 and TRBJ2-1, with D maybe TRBD2 (6 bases). The CDR3 sequence is 15 residues long. V lost 2 bases to trimming and J lost 8 bases, with 16 bases between them. Looked up from germline, CDR1 is LGHNT and CDR2 is FRNRAP.

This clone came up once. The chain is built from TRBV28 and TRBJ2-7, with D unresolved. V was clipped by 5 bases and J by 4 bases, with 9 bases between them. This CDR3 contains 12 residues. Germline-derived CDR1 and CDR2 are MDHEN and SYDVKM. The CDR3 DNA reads TGTGCCAGCAGTCCCCCCGGGTACGAGCAGTACTTC. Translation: CASSPPGYEQYF.

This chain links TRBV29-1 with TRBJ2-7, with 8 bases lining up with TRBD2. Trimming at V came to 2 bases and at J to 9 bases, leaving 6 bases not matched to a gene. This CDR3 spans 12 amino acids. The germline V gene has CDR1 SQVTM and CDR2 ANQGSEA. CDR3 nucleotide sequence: TGCAGCGTTGAACGGGAGGGGGGGCGGCAGTACTTC. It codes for CSVEREGGRQYF.

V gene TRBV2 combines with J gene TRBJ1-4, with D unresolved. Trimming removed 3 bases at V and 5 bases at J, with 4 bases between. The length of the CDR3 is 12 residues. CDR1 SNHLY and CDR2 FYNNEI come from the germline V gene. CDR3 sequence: CASSESNEKLFF. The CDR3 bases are TGTGCCAGCAGTGAGAGCAATGAAAAACTGTTTTTT.

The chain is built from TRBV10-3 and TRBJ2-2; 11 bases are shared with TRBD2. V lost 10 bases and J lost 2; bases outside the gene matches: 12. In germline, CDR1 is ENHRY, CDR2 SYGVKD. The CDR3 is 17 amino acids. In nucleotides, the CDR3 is TGTGCCACGGGACTAGCGGCAGGAAATACAAACACCGGGGAGCTGTTTTTT. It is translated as CATGLAAGNTNTGELFF.